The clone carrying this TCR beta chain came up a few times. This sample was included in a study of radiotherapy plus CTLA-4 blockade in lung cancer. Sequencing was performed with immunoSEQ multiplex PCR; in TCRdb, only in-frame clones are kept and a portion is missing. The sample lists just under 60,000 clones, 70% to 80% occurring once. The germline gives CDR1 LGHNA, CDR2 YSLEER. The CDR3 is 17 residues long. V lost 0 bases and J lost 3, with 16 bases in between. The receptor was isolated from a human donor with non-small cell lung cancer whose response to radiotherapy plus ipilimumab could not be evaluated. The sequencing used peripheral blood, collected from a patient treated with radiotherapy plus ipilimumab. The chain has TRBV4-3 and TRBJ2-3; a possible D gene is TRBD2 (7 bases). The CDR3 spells CASSQDMGGAGTDTQYF. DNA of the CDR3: TGCGCCAGCAGCCAAGATATGGGGGGGGCGGGTACAGATACGCAGTATTTT.